The 21 T cell receptor beta chains listed next were all sequenced from one sample in a study of response to subunit inactivated influenza vaccine. TCRdb itself ran the RT-PCR reads through MiXCR, one entry per CDR3 protein. The table has about 700,000 distinct CDR3 sequences, about 15% seen once. This sample comprised PBMCs from blood, obtained 14 to 15 days before vaccination. The receptors derive from a man aged 45 to 65 who received an inactivated influenza vaccine.

The V gene is TRBV29-1, the J gene TRBJ2-6, with D unclear. V was clipped by 6 bases and J by 0 bases, with 12 bases between them. CDR3 length equals 15 residues. Germline V gives CDR1 SQVTM, CDR2 ANQGSEA. CDR3 sequence: CSVSWVSSGANVLTF. Written as DNA, the CDR3 is TGCAGCGTGTCCTGGGTGAGCTCTGGGGCCAACGTCCTGACTTTC.

This clonotype was found a few times. J is TRBJ1-2 and V is TRBV5-6; D not resolved. The CDR3 totals 16 residues. V shed 0 bases and J shed 4 bases, with 16 bases lying between them. Germline V gene sequence: CDR1 SGHDT, CDR2 YYEEEE. CDR3 sequence: CASSLGSVLVGYGYTF. In DNA form, the CDR3 reads TGTGCCAGCAGCTTGGGTAGCGTCCTAGTGGGCTATGGCTACACCTTC. Full variable domain (outside the CDR3, taken from reference TRBV5-6 and TRBJ1-2): DAGVTQSPTHLIKTRGQQVTLRCSPKSGHDTVSWYQQALGQGPQFIFQYYEEEERQRGNFPDRFSGHQFPNYSSELNVNALLLGDSALYLCASSLGSVLVGYGYTFGSGTRLTVV.

This clonotype showed up many times. This CDR3 is CSAMTGGEETQYF. The CDR3 DNA follows: TGCAGTGCCATGACAGGGGGCGAGGAGACCCAGTACTTC. The rearrangement links TRBV20-1 to TRBJ2-5; 10 bases agree with TRBD1. CDR1 and CDR2 from the germline V gene are DFQATT and SNEGSKA (reference sequence). Losses at the gene ends were 6 bases for V and 5 bases for J; bases not matched to a gene: 6. The CDR3 consists of 13 residues.

V gene TRBV14 combines with J gene TRBJ2-7; D gene ambiguous. The CDR3 covers 15 residues. CDR1 and CDR2 (germline): SGHDN, FVKESK. The V and J ends lost 1 base and 7 bases respectively, with 17 bases between them. As DNA, the CDR3 is TGTGCCAGCAGCCAAGGGTGGGGTTCCTATGGGGAGCAGTACTTC. Encoded protein: CASSQGWGSYGEQYF.

Concerning this clonotype: The junction differs from germline at one of its ends, possibly a read error. In DNA form, the CDR3 reads TGCAGTGCTAGAGATCTAAGGGGATCGAACAATGAAGCTTTCTTT. Residues: CSARDLRGSNNEAFF. The V and J genes are TRBV20-1 and TRBJ1-1, with D perhaps TRBD1 (5 bases). This CDR3 has 15 amino acids. Per the germline V gene, CDR1 is DFQATT and CDR2 is SNEGSKA (reference sequence).

V gene TRBV12-3 or TRBV12-4 combines with J gene TRBJ2-2; a weak D match, TRBD1 (5 bases). This CDR3 is built from 14 residues. The CDR3 sequence is CASSSGADTGELFF. As DNA, the CDR3 is TGTGCTAGTAGCAGTGGGGCGGACACCGGGGAGCTGTTTTTT.

This clonotype has a count of ten or more. CDR3 coding DNA: TGCGCCAGCAGCTCTGGACTCACCGAGACAGATACGCAGTATTTT. This sequence encodes CASSSGLTETDTQYF. The chain is built from TRBV5-1 and TRBJ2-3; a possible D gene is TRBD2 (5 bases). The CDR3 covers 15 residues. Per the germline V gene, CDR1 is SGHRS and CDR2 is YFSETQ. Trimming took 3 bases from V and 3 from J, leaving 14 bases between them.

This clonotype showed up many times. The chain carries TRBV29-1 and TRBJ2-2, with D perhaps matching TRBD1 or TRBD2 (5 bases each). This CDR3 comprises 14 residues. Germline CDR1 is SQVTM and CDR2 is ANQGSEA. Between the trimmed V and J ends, which lost 4 bases and 3 bases, there was a span of 12 bases. The CDR3 DNA reads TGCAGCGTTGCCGAGGGGCCTTACACCGGGGAGCTGTTTTTT. Translating gives CSVAEGPYTGELFF.

This chain links TRBV18 with TRBJ2-5, with 11 nucleotides matching TRBD1. The CDR3 sequence is 16 residues long. With 1 base clipped from V and 0 bases from J, the junction kept 1 base outside the gene matches. The germline V gene has CDR1 KGHSH and CDR2 LQKENI. The CDR3 loop is CASSPRDRGYQETQYF. CDR3 nucleotides: TGTGCCAGCTCACCACGGGACAGGGGGTACCAAGAGACCCAGTACTTC.

This clonotype was counted a few times. The V call is TRBV29-1, the J call TRBJ1-2; TRBD1 agrees at 8 bases. Germline loops: CDR1 SQVTM, CDR2 ANQGSEA. After removal of 0 bases from V and 4 bases from J, the junction contained 4 bases not matched to a gene. The length of the CDR3 is 14 residues. The CDR3 here is CSVEDGQGVYGYTF. The CDR3 DNA follows: TGCAGCGTTGAAGATGGACAGGGAGTCTATGGCTACACCTTC. Complete variable domain (other parts from reference TRBV29-1 and TRBJ1-2): SAVISQKPSRDICQRGTSLTIQCQVDSQVTMMFWYRQQPGQSLTLIATANQGSEATYESGFVIDKFPISRPNLTFSTLTVSNMSPEDSSIYLCSVEDGQGVYGYTFGSGTRLTVV.

The gene calls are TRBV29-1 and TRBJ2-1; unclear D gene. This CDR3 contains 18 residues. From germline, CDR1 is SQVTM and CDR2 ANQGSEA. The germline V and J ends were trimmed by 2 bases and 8 bases, with 28 bases remaining between them. In DNA form, the CDR3 reads TGCAGCGTTGAATTTGCGTTTCTGGTAGGCGAATTCCCCGATGAGCAGTTCTTC. It is translated as CSVEFAFLVGEFPDEQFF.

The rearrangement joins TRBV5-1 to TRBJ2-3; TRBD1 might be the D (5 bases). This CDR3 contains 17 residues. The germline V and J ends were trimmed by 4 bases and 1 base, with 19 bases remaining between them. Germline CDR1 is SGHRS and CDR2 is YFSETQ. This chain's CDR3 is CASSPFSSRARTDTQYF. The CDR3 coding sequence is TGCGCCAGCAGCCCCTTCTCTTCCAGGGCTCGCACAGATACGCAGTATTTT.

The chain links TRBV5-1 to TRBJ2-5, with TRBD1 matching 11 bases. CDR1 and CDR2 from the germline V gene are SGHRS and YFSETQ. This CDR3 region has 14 residues. J was trimmed by 4 bases and V by 7 bases; bases with no gene match: 6. The chain's CDR3 is CASAGTGGPETQYF. DNA of the CDR3: TGCGCCAGCGCCGGGACAGGGGGACCAGAGACCCAGTACTTC.

The chain joins TRBV7-2 to TRBJ2-1; 7 bases agree with TRBD1. This CDR3 comprises 14 residues. The germline V gene has CDR1 SGHTA and CDR2 FQGNSA. V trimming: 5 bases; J trimming: 5 bases; junction bases outside the gene matches: 6. DNA for the CDR3: TGTGCCAGCAGCCCATGGGGACAGCACAATGAGCAGTTCTTC. Translating gives CASSPWGQHNEQFF.

This clonotype was picked up a small number of times. This sequence joins TRBV20-1 and TRBJ2-2; D tentatively reads TRBD1 or TRBD2 (5 bases each). Trimming cost V 0 bases and J 6 bases, with 14 bases left between them. The CDR3 is 15 amino acids. The V gene's germline CDR1 is DFQATT and CDR2 SNEGSKA (reference sequence). CDR3 coding DNA: TGCAGTGCTAGAGATCGAGGGGCTCGGTCCGGGGAGCTGTTTTTT. The encoded protein is CSARDRGARSGELFF.

The chain uses TRBV10-3 and TRBJ1-6; D unclear. V lost 2 bases, J lost 4 bases, and 12 bases lay in between. The CDR3 is 16 residues long. Germline values: CDR1 ENHRY, CDR2 SYGVKD. CDR3 nucleotides: TGTGCCATCAGTGAGGAGGTTCTTCAATATAATTCACCCCTCCACTTT. It translates to CAISEEVLQYNSPLHF.

This clonotype showed up just a few times. The chain recombines TRBV20-1 with TRBJ2-4, with D perhaps TRBD1 (5 bases). V was pared by 6 bases and J by 0 bases, with 12 bases between. The CDR3 sequence is 14 residues long. The V gene's germline CDR1 is DFQATT and CDR2 SNEGSKA (reference sequence). The CDR3 DNA reads as TGCAGTGCCATCCGACAGCTAGCCAAAAACATTCAGTACTTC. Translation: CSAIRQLAKNIQYF.

A few counts support this clonotype. The chain combines TRBV7-9 with TRBJ2-1, with D possibly TRBD2 on 6 matching bases. The germline V gene has CDR1 SEHNR and CDR2 FQNEAQ (reference sequence). Trimming removed 11 bases from V and 6 bases from J, with 8 bases in between. CDR3 size: 10 residues. The CDR3 region has the DNA TGTGCCTTCGGGGGCAATGAGCAGTTCTTC. It yields the protein CAFGGNEQFF.

The chain uses TRBV11-2 and TRBJ2-7, with TRBD1 identical over 10 bases. The CDR3 runs to 16 residues. The V gene end was trimmed by 3 bases and the J gene end by 1 base; junction bases not matched to a gene: 6. The germline CDR1 and CDR2 sequences are SGHAT and FQNNGV. In nucleotides, the CDR3 is TGTGCCAGCAGCTTCAACCGGGACAGGGGATCCTACGAGCAGTACTTC. Residues: CASSFNRDRGSYEQYF.

In its sample, this clonotype was seen a few times. The chain couples TRBV28 to TRBJ2-3; 7 bases line up with TRBD2. Germline CDR1 is MDHEN and CDR2 is SYDVKM. CDR3 size: 15 residues. After removal of 6 bases from V and 4 bases from J, the junction contained 10 bases not matched to a gene. The CDR3 DNA follows: TGTGCCAGCAGCCGACCTACTAGCGTCGCAGATACGCAGTATTTT. It is translated as CASSRPTSVADTQYF. Based on the CDR3 plus reference TRBV28 and TRBJ2-3, the full variable domain is DVKVTQSSRYLVKRTGEKVFLECVQDMDHENMFWYRQDPGLGLRLIYFSYDVKMKEKGDIPEGYSVSREKKERFSLILESASTNQTSMYLCASSRPTSVADTQYFGPGTRLTVL.

The rearrangement uses TRBV28 and TRBJ1-5, with D maybe TRBD1 (6 bases). The CDR3 is 13 amino acids. Trimming took off 3 bases at V and 6 bases at J, with 9 bases between the two ends. Germline CDR1 MDHEN, CDR2 SYDVKM. CDR3 amino acids: CASSLGHGQPQHF. CDR3 coding DNA: TGTGCCAGCAGTTTGGGACACGGTCAGCCCCAGCATTTT.